This TCR beta chain appears in the sequencing data of a study of Graves' ophthalmopathy and Graves' hyperthyroidism (dated by TCRdb to the late 2010s). Context from the whole study: Hyperthyroidism was defined as stable when no progression to ophthalmopathy occurred within 18 months of follow-up. An independent validation cohort comprised some 19 hyperthyroidism patients and about 16 patients who later progressed from hyperthyroidism to ophthalmopathy. To explore V-J signatures that distinguish ophthalmopathy from hyperthyroidism, a discovery set of roughly 98 patients was enrolled, made up of over 40 with ophthalmopathy and roughly 57 with stable hyperthyroidism. The study used TCR beta repertoire signatures to distinguish Graves' ophthalmopathy from Graves' hyperthyroidism and to predict progression to ophthalmopathy. In more than 5 hyperthyroidism patients, the T-cell repertoire of thyroid tissue was compared with the T-cell repertoire of blood. In total, 135 blood samples were TCR-sequenced: fewer than 50 ophthalmopathy, over 70 hyperthyroidism and about 17 hyperthyroidism-to-ophthalmopathy patients. Following sample collection, hyperthyroidism patients were given methimazole at a starting dose of 30 mg daily, and ophthalmopathy patients were given high-dose intravenous methylprednisolone.

Study-wide conclusions, independent of this receptor: No statistical method was used to predetermine the sample size, and group allocation was not hidden from the investigators. In validation, the model predicted ophthalmopathy progression with 55% to 71% sensitivity and less than 80% specificity; roughly 12 predicted patients were CT-confirmed with GO in a median of around 6 months. Most expanded thyroid clonotypes with a frequency above 0.001 also appeared in blood, which suggests that blood repertoires may reflect the immune response in the thyroid. In cross-validation, the 13-signature model distinguished ophthalmopathy from stable hyperthyroidism with approximately 90% sensitivity and approximately 81% specificity, while in the test set the corresponding values were about 80% and 75%.

The hyperthyroidism patients were 18 to 65 years old and newly diagnosed, with a disease duration of less than 2 months. Patients were excluded if they had other autoimmune diseases, uncontrolled infections, pregnancy or lactation. Diagnosis relied on clinical symptoms, serum thyroxine, TRAb, thyroid ultrasound and orbital computed tomography. Total RNA was extracted using Trizol reagent, and RNA quality was checked on an Agilent 2100 Bioanalyzer. About this clonotype itself: Its antigen specificity is not known. No qualities accompany the bases; no much larger clone lies one base away.

For repertoire sequencing, the TCR beta CDR3 regions were amplified from RNA transcripts. A first-round RT-PCR used HTBI primers with the Qiagen OneStep RT-PCR kit, followed by a second-round multiplex PCR, size selection and purification. Sequencing of the libraries was carried out on an Illumina HiSeq2000 in paired-end mode with 100 bp reads. The published analysis was carried out like this. Reads were processed with SOAPnuke, discarding reads with adapters, uncalled bases, mean Phred below 15, or no exact constant-primer or identifier match. COPE v1.2.5 was used to merge high-quality paired reads. Unique nucleotide sequences were defined as clonotypes and aligned to IMGT TRB V, D and J references using MiTCR v1.1. The analysis was limited to V-J combinations with a frequency above 0.0001, which together covered roughly 99% of repertoires. A TCR clonal expansion and chaos score per V-J combination was defined as the ratio of F50 clonal expansion to chaos observed in the TCRdist matrix. Welch's t-statistics and random forest were used to narrow the features down to roughly twelve V-J combinations, which were then fed into a naive Bayes classifier. The Morisita-Horn index was used to measure how similar the thyroid and blood repertoires were. In TCRdb, the public reads were trimmed at Q25 with fastp and aligned with MiXCR, with productive beta chains retained. Entries are consolidated by CDR3 protein sequence, retaining the most common genes and DNA. The V and J calls and clone size are TCRdb's, not the authors'. The sample table records about 590,000 distinct CDR3 sequences; about 35% of these occur just once. Less than 4.5% of the sample goes to the ten largest clones.

Input material: peripheral blood or thyroid tissue (not recorded which). The sequence came from an adult man with Graves' hyperthyroidism.

Here the CDR3 is given as CASSPDLETQYF. The nucleotide sequence reads as follows: TGTGCCAGCAGCCCAGACTTAGAGACCCAGTACTTC. The sequence is built from TRBV9 and TRBJ2-5; no D gene can be assigned with confidence. The CDR3 has 12 amino acids, counting the end cysteine and phenylalanine. Only the CDR3 part of the read is kept: 36 bases, read in frame from the first base. V loses 4 bases of germline sequence and J loses 4 bases, and the interval between the two ends is 8 bases. According to the germline V gene, CDR1 reads SGDLS and CDR2 reads YYNGEE.